This paragraph reports one T cell receptor (beta chain). Its target is not known. Assay used: immunoSEQ multiplex PCR; TCRdb lists only in-frame clones, some missing. The sample holds more than 250,000 clones, more than 85% seen once. Germline CDR1 is SGHRS and CDR2 is YFSETQ. Trimming took off 0 bases at V and 5 bases at J, with 15 bases between the two ends. This CDR3 has 16 amino acids. The sample comes from a study of T cell responses to AZD1222 COVID-19 vaccine. About the study: Pooled in the analysis were second doses at about 4 or about 12 weeks.

Study results and caveats: Following two doses of AZD1222, Spike-specific TCR breadth and depth rose. Spike-wide coverage was observed for vaccine-associated CD4 TCRs, with dominant responses at 160-218 and 743-854. In a largely white British group with more females than males, clonal diversity was possibly underestimated.

Sequenced material: peripheral blood, taken on day 0 of AZD1222 vaccination. This rearrangement joins TRBV5-1 to TRBJ2-1; D ambiguous. The clonotype comes from an adult in good health. The DNA of the CDR3 is TGCGCCAGCAGCTTGGAGGTTTGGACCAACAACAATGAGCAGTTCTTC. This sequence encodes CASSLEVWTNNNEQFF.